Listed below are T cell receptor beta chains from one sample, sequenced in a study of cytomegalovirus exposure and HLA in healthy donors. Only in-frame clones appear in the TCRdb table, and some are missing; sequencing was by immunoSEQ multiplex PCR. The data hold tens of thousands of clones, with around 94% observed a single time. Source material: PBMCs. The receptors stem from a woman younger than 30 in good health and CMV-seronegative. CDR3s include the opening cysteine and the closing phenylalanine or tryptophan. The D gene is left open where the match is weak. Where a row states a size, it is once, few, many or the class of an expanded clone; other rows omit it.

NA	NA	TRBV20-1	TRBJ1-2	CSAREGESYTF	TGCAGTGCTAGAGAGGGAGAGAGCTACACCTTC
NA	NA	TRBV21-1	TRBJ1-5	CASSDELRTEKTYSNQPQHF	TGTGCCAGCAGCGACGAACTCCGGACTGAAAAAACTTATAGCAATCAGCCCCAGCATTTT
NA	TRBD1	TRBV6-6	TRBJ2-7	CASSYGRDRVLEQYF	TGTGCCAGCAGTTACGGCCGGGACAGGGTTCTCGAGCAGTACTTC
NA	NA	TRBV2	TRBJ2-7	CASRRVGSGSDEQYF	TGTGCCAGCAGGAGAGTCGGGAGCGGGTCAGACGAGCAGTACTTC
NA	NA	TRBV7-9	TRBJ2-1	CASPVEGSYNEQFF	TGTGCCAGCCCCGTGGAGGGCTCCTACAATGAGCAGTTCTTC
NA	TRBD1	TRBV30	TRBJ1-5	CAWSVPVGQGAHQPQHF	TGTGCCTGGAGTGTACCTGTGGGGCAGGGGGCTCATCAGCCCCAGCATTTT
NA	NA	TRBV6-1	TRBJ1-4	CASSEALGGVEKLFF	TGTGCCAGCAGTGAAGCGCTGGGGGGGGTCGAAAAACTGTTTTTT
NA	TRBD1	TRBV6-1	TRBJ2-7	CASSRGLYEQYF	TGTGCCAGCAGTAGGGGGCTGTACGAGCAGTACTTC
NA	TRBD1	TRBV2	TRBJ1-3	CASSRQGYSGNTIYF	TGTGCCAGCAGCCGACAGGGGTACTCTGGAAACACCATATATTTT
NA	NA	TRBV18	TRBJ2-6	CASSPTQGRSGANVLTF	TGTGCCAGCTCACCTACACAGGGAAGGAGTGGGGCCAACGTCCTGACTTTC
NA	TRBD2	TRBV27	TRBJ2-2	CASSAVRGGTGELFF	TGTGCCAGCAGTGCAGTACGGGGGGGCACCGGGGAGCTGTTTTTT
NA	TRBD1	TRBV19	TRBJ1-6	CASSRLTGTANSPLHF	TGTGCCAGTAGTAGGCTCACCGGGACAGCAAATTCACCCCTCCACTTT
NA	TRBD2	TRBV30	TRBJ2-1	CAWAGTSGGDGQFF	TGTGCCTGGGCCGGGACTAGCGGGGGGGATGGGCAGTTCTTC
once	TRBD1	TRBV9	TRBJ1-2	CASSVGQGAGYTF	TGTGCCAGCAGCGTAGGACAGGGGGCTGGCTACACCTTC
NA	NA	TRBV18	TRBJ1-1	CASSPRLGANTEAFF	TGTGCCAGCTCACCACGGCTGGGGGCGAACACTGAAGCTTTCTTT
NA	TRBD2	TRBV7-3	TRBJ2-5	CASSSAGGQETQYF	TGTGCCAGCAGCTCGGCGGGGGGGCAAGAGACCCAGTACTTC
NA	TRBD1	TRBV9	TRBJ1-1	CASSTGAMNTEAFF	TGTGCCAGCAGTACAGGGGCCATGAACACTGAAGCTTTCTTT
NA	NA	TRBV5-1	TRBJ1-2	CASSGNRGGGYGYTF	TGCGCCAGCAGCGGCAATCGTGGGGGCGGCTATGGCTACACCTTC
NA	NA	TRBV15	TRBJ1-5	CATSRDPSHRAQHF	TGTGCCACCAGCAGAGATCCTAGCCACAGGGCCCAGCATTTT
NA	NA	TRBV4-1	TRBJ1-3	CASSDPPGRAGNTIYF	TGCGCCAGCAGCGACCCTCCGGGGAGGGCTGGAAACACCATATATTTT
NA	NA	TRBV16	TRBJ1-5	CASSTPGGNQPQHF	TGTGCCAGCAGCACTCCCGGGGGGAATCAGCCCCAGCATTTT
NA	TRBD1	TRBV28	TRBJ1-1	CASTLTGGAEAFF	TGTGCCAGCACCCTAACAGGGGGCGCTGAAGCTTTCTTT
NA	TRBD1	TRBV18	TRBJ1-6	CASNDRGQNPLHF	TGTGCCAGCAACGACAGGGGCCAGAATCCCCTCCACTTT
once	NA	TRBV5-6	TRBJ2-7	CASSLGQGHTYEQYF	TGTGCCAGCAGCTTGGGGCAGGGCCATACCTACGAGCAGTACTTC
NA	TRBD1	TRBV18	TRBJ1-6	CASSPAGTGNLSPLHF	TGTGCCAGCTCACCAGCGGGGACAGGGAATTTGTCACCCCTCCACTTT
NA	NA	TRBV7-8	TRBJ2-7	CASSLRQETYEQYF	TGTGCCAGCAGCTTACGACAAGAAACCTACGAGCAGTACTTC
NA	TRBD1	TRBV6-4	TRBJ2-2	CASSQGQADTGELFF	TGTGCCAGCAGTCAGGGACAGGCTGACACCGGGGAGCTGTTTTTT
once	NA	TRBV6-1	TRBJ1-5	CASSEQPAGLGQPQHF	TGTGCCAGCAGTGAACAGCCCGCGGGCTTGGGTCAGCCCCAGCATTTT
NA	TRBD1	TRBV5-5	TRBJ1-4	CASSFARGTGLNEKLFF	TGTGCCAGCAGCTTCGCCCGCGGGACAGGACTTAATGAAAAACTGTTTTTT
NA	NA	TRBV9	TRBJ1-4	CASSGVEGKLFF	TGTGCCAGCAGCGGAGTTGAGGGAAAACTGTTTTTT
NA	TRBD1	TRBV7-9	TRBJ2-3	CASGKQGPDTQYF	TGTGCCAGCGGCAAACAGGGGCCAGATACGCAGTATTTT
NA	TRBD1	TRBV28	TRBJ1-2	CASSLSGTEYGYTF	TGTGCCAGCAGTTTATCAGGGACAGAGTATGGCTACACCTTC
NA	NA	TRBV5-6	TRBJ1-3	CASSLDRGQGTGNTIYF	TGTGCCAGCAGCTTGGACCGTGGGCAGGGGACTGGAAACACCATATATTTT
NA	NA	TRBV9	TRBJ2-5	CASSPPGGTETQYF	TGTGCCAGCAGCCCACCAGGGGGGACGGAGACCCAGTACTTC
NA	TRBD1	TRBV27	TRBJ1-1	CASSSYTGGAAFF	TGTGCCAGCAGTTCCTATACAGGGGGTGCAGCTTTCTTT
few	NA	TRBV10-1	TRBJ2-5	CASSVRGRLKQETQYF	TGCGCCAGCAGTGTCAGGGGCAGGCTGAAACAAGAGACCCAGTACTTC
NA	NA	TRBV28	TRBJ2-5	CASSLLGEEETQYF	TGTGCCAGCAGTTTGTTAGGGGAGGAAGAGACCCAGTACTTC
NA	NA	TRBV27	TRBJ2-7	CASSLEGPYEQYF	TGTGCCAGCAGTTTGGAGGGACCCTACGAGCAGTACTTC
NA	TRBD1	TRBV5-1	TRBJ2-7	CASSLAGQPYEQYF	TGCGCCAGCAGCTTGGCGGGACAGCCCTACGAGCAGTACTTC
NA	NA	TRBV9	TRBJ1-2	CASSLNPWQVKIGYTF	TGTGCCAGCAGCCTAAACCCTTGGCAGGTGAAGATCGGCTACACCTTC